This is a list of T cell receptor beta chains from one sample in a study of control samples from healthy donors and cancer patients. Profiled with immunoSEQ multiplex PCR; TCRdb holds only in-frame clones, not every one. This sample carries around 100,000 clones, roughly 91% of them seen once, and the ten largest clones take about 18%. Source material: PBMCs. Source of these receptors: a man aged 55 to 70 with lung cancer. The CDR3 runs from the conserved cysteine through the conserved F or W. A D gene is named only where the DNA matches it firmly. Size tells how often a clone was seen (once, few, many) or the class of an expanded clone, and some rows leave it out.

-	-	TRBV7-2	TRBJ2-3	CASSLYSISTDTQYF	TGTGCCAGCAGCCTCTACTCCATTAGCACAGATACGCAGTATTTT
-	-	TRBV5-1	TRBJ2-7	CASSRTRDVSLGEQYF	TGCGCCAGCAGCCGGACCCGGGACGTATCTCTGGGGGAGCAGTACTTC
-	-	TRBV2	TRBJ1-1	CASISDKNTEAFF	TGTGCCAGCATTTCGGACAAGAACACTGAAGCTTTCTTT
TRBD2	-	TRBV29-1	TRBJ2-3	CSVYSGSDTQYF	TGCAGCGTTTATAGCGGGTCAGATACGCAGTATTTT
TRBD2	-	TRBV3-1/TRBV3-2	TRBJ2-3	CASSRPRLAASTDTQYF	TGTGCCAGCAGCCGCCCTAGACTAGCGGCTAGCACAGATACGCAGTATTTT
-	-	TRBV5-1	TRBJ2-3	CASSYGGTDTQYF	TGCGCCAGCAGCTACGGAGGCACAGATACGCAGTATTTT
-	-	TRBV30	TRBJ1-1	CAWSVGVTEAFF	TGTGCCTGGAGTGTCGGGGTGACTGAAGCTTTCTTT
-	-	TRBV5-1	TRBJ2-3	CASTPTNRGVADTQYF	TGCGCCAGCACTCCTACCAATCGTGGGGTCGCAGATACGCAGTATTTT
-	-	TRBV19	TRBJ1-5	CASIAYRASVDNQPQHF	TGTGCCAGTATAGCATACAGGGCTTCGGTCGACAATCAGCCCCAGCATTTT
-	-	TRBV7-8	TRBJ1-5	CASSPTDRDWNQPQHF	TGTGCCAGCAGTCCAACCGACCGGGACTGGAATCAGCCCCAGCATTTT
TRBD1	once	TRBV7-9	TRBJ1-1	CASSSFGTGSNTEAFF	TGTGCCAGCAGCTCATTCGGGACAGGGTCGAACACTGAAGCTTTCTTT
TRBD2	-	TRBV6-5	TRBJ2-3	CASRQLAGGVDTQYF	TGTGCCAGCAGGCAACTAGCGGGGGGTGTAGATACGCAGTATTTT
-	-	TRBV6-1	TRBJ1-5	CASSEAPRGNDQPQHF	TGTGCCAGCAGTGAAGCGCCAAGGGGCAACGATCAGCCCCAGCATTTT
-	-	TRBV5-5	TRBJ1-2	CASSLERGNYGYTF	TGTGCCAGCAGCTTGGAAAGAGGGAACTATGGCTACACCTTC
-	-	TRBV30	TRBJ1-1	CAWSRSGGQRNTEAFF	TGTGCCTGGAGTAGATCGGGTGGACAGCGCAACACTGAAGCTTTCTTT
-	-	TRBV5-1	TRBJ2-5	CASSLRIGWATGQETQYF	TGCGCCAGCAGCTTGAGGATCGGGTGGGCAACGGGGCAAGAGACCCAGTACTTC
TRBD1	-	TRBV4-1	TRBJ2-1	CASSQPSTGSSYNEQFF	TGCGCCAGCAGCCAACCTTCGACAGGGAGCTCCTACAATGAGCAGTTCTTC
-	once	TRBV11-3	TRBJ1-1	CASSLVRSNTEAFF	TGTGCCAGCAGCTTAGTAAGATCGAACACTGAAGCTTTCTTT
-	-	TRBV6-5	TRBJ2-3	CASSRQSLGTDTQYF	TGTGCCAGCAGTCGGCAGAGTTTGGGCACAGATACGCAGTATTTT
-	-	TRBV6-6	TRBJ2-5	CASSYPPETQYF	TGTGCCAGCAGTTACCCCCCAGAGACCCAGTACTTC
TRBD1	-	TRBV7-3	TRBJ1-2	CASSLTGQGEGFLF	TGTGCCAGCAGCTTAACAGGACAGGGAGAGGGCTTTCTTTTC
-	-	TRBV3-1/TRBV3-2	TRBJ2-3	CASSRGSGAPIQQYF	TGTGCCAGCAGCAGGGGATCAGGGGCCCCCATACAGCAGTATTTT
-	-	TRBV5-1	TRBJ1-2	CASSLVGRQNYGYTF	TGCGCCAGCAGCTTGGTTGGCAGACAAAACTATGGCTACACCTTC
-	-	TRBV6-5	TRBJ2-1	CASSYDSHNEQFF	TGTGCCAGCAGTTACGACAGTCACAATGAGCAGTTCTTC
TRBD2	-	TRBV9	TRBJ2-2	CASSAQTSGNTGELFF	TGTGCCAGCAGCGCCCAGACTAGCGGGAACACCGGGGAGCTGTTTTTT
-	-	TRBV7-9	TRBJ1-4	CASSFGAGANEKLFF	TGTGCCAGCAGCTTCGGGGCGGGAGCTAATGAAAAACTGTTTTTT
-	-	TRBV18	TRBJ2-1	CASSPLPPSSYNEQFF	TGTGCCAGCTCACCACTACCACCTTCCTCCTACAATGAGCAGTTCTTC
-	-	TRBV6-5	TRBJ1-5	CASRLDGMEPQHF	TGTGCCAGCAGGCTGGATGGAATGGAGCCCCAGCATTTT
-	-	TRBV9	TRBJ1-1	CASSVHPVGNTEAFF	TGTGCCAGCAGCGTTCACCCCGTGGGGAACACTGAAGCTTTCTTT
-	-	TRBV3-1/TRBV3-2	TRBJ1-2	CASSHGLGYTF	TGTGCCAGCAGCCACGGTCTGGGCTACACCTTC
-	-	TRBV7-2	TRBJ2-5	CASSLSGQTQYF	TGTGCCAGCAGCTTGTCGGGTCAGACCCAGTACTTC
TRBD1	-	TRBV7-8	TRBJ1-5	CASSSINRGTNQPQHF	TGTGCCAGCAGCTCGATAAACAGGGGAACCAATCAGCCCCAGCATTTT
-	-	TRBV9	TRBJ2-2	CASGGANTGELFF	TGTGCCAGCGGGGGAGCGAACACCGGGGAGCTGTTTTTT
-	-	TRBV27	TRBJ1-6	CASSRGTRRHNSPLHF	TGTGCCAGCAGCCGAGGGACCAGACGGCATAATTCACCCCTCCACTTT
TRBD2	-	TRBV5-1	TRBJ2-3	CASSLARGFSGGIDTQYF	TGCGCCAGCAGCTTGGCCCGGGGATTCAGCGGGGGTATAGATACGCAGTATTTT
-	-	TRBV7-9	TRBJ2-2	CASSFGQSGELFF	TGTGCCAGCAGCTTCGGACAGAGCGGGGAGCTGTTTTTT
-	once	TRBV10-3	TRBJ1-2	CAIRDVQLNYGYTF	TGTGCCATCAGGGATGTACAGTTAAACTATGGCTACACCTTC
TRBD1	-	TRBV27	TRBJ1-6	CASRRGTANTPLHF	TGTGCCAGCAGGCGCGGGACAGCCAATACACCCCTCCACTTT
TRBD1	-	TRBV24-1	TRBJ1-4	CATSTGGTNEKLFF	TGTGCCACCAGCACAGGGGGTACTAATGAAAAACTGTTTTTT
-	-	TRBV2	TRBJ2-6	CASSERRYSGANVLTF	TGTGCCAGCAGTGAAAGACGGTACTCTGGGGCCAACGTCCTGACTTTC
TRBD2	-	TRBV5-1	TRBJ2-5	CATLLAGLETQYF	TGCGCCACCCTTTTAGCGGGGCTGGAGACCCAGTACTTC
-	-	TRBV18	TRBJ2-5	CASSPILDQTQYF	TGTGCCAGCTCACCAATATTAGACCAGACCCAGTACTTC
TRBD1	-	TRBV24-1	TRBJ1-2	CATSDSGGASNYGYTF	TGTGCCACCAGTGATTCAGGGGGCGCGTCCAACTATGGCTACACCTTC
-	-	TRBV14	TRBJ1-2	CASSQGYGYTF	TGTGCCAGCAGCCAGGGCTATGGCTACACCTTC
-	-	TRBV3-1/TRBV3-2	TRBJ2-5	CASSQGIGGKTQYF	TGTGCCAGCAGCCAAGGAATCGGGGGAAAGACCCAGTACTTC
-	-	TRBV24-1	TRBJ1-1	CATSDTVGTEAFF	TGTGCCACCAGTGATACGGTGGGCACTGAAGCTTTCTTT
-	-	TRBV24-1	TRBJ1-1	CATSATPEGRRDHVAFF	TGTGCCACCAGTGCAACACCCGAAGGACGGAGAGACCATGTAGCTTTCTTT
-	-	TRBV21-1	TRBJ2-5	CASSKATSSGQGEETQYF	TGTGCCAGCAGCAAAGCAACGAGCAGTGGACAGGGAGAAGAGACCCAGTACTTC